Given below is one T cell receptor (beta chain) in context. Its cognate antigen is unknown. Data came from immunoSEQ multiplex PCR; TCRdb stores just in-frame clones and leaves some out. The sample holds some 320,000 clones; 87% are singletons and the top ten take 0.95% to 1.5%. Germline CDR1 is MRHNA and CDR2 is SNTAGT. The CDR3 is 14 amino acids. V dropped 7 bases and J dropped 9; count of bases not matched to a gene: 14. The sample originates from a study of cytomegalovirus exposure and HLA in healthy donors. General observations from the study: The study recorded 150 to 200 TCR beta chains that were cytomegalovirus-associated.

This clonotype was obtained from a woman aged 30 to 39 in good health and CMV-seropositive. The chain combines TRBV6-4 with TRBJ1-1; TRBD1 matches at 7 bases. The sequenced sample was PBMCs. The CDR3 loop is CASIYQGTDIKAFF. Written as DNA, the CDR3 is TGTGCCAGCATTTACCAAGGGACAGATATTAAAGCTTTCTTT.